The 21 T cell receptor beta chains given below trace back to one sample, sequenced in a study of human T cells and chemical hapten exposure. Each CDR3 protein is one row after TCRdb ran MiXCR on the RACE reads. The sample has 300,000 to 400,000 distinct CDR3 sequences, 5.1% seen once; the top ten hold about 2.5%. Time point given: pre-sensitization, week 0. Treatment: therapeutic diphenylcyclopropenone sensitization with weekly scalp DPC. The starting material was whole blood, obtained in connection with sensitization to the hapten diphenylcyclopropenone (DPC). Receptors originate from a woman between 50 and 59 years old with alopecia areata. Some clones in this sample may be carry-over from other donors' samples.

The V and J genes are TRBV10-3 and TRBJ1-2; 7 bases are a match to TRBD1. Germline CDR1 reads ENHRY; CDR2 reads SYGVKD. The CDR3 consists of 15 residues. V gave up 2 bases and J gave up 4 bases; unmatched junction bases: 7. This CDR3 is CAISEPDRQLYGYTF. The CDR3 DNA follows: TGTGCCATCAGTGAGCCGGACAGGCAGCTCTATGGCTACACCTTC.

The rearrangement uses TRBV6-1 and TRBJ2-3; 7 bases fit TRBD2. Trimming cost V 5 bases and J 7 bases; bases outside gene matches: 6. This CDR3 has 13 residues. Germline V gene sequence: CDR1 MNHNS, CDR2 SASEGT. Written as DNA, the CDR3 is TGTGCCAGCAGTCCCACCGGGAGGAATACGCAGTATTTT. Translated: CASSPTGRNTQYF.

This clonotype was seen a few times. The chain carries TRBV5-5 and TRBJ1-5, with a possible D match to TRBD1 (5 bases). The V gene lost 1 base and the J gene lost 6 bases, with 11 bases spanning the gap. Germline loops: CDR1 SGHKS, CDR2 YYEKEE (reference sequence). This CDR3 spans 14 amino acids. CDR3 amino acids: CASSLIQGSQPQHF. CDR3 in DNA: TGTGCCAGCAGCTTGATCCAGGGCAGTCAGCCCCAGCATTTT.

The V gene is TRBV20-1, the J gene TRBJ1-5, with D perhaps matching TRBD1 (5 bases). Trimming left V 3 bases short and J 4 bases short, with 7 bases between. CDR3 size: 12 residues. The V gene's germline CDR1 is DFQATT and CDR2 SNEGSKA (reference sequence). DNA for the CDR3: TGCAGTGCTAGGGGGCGGAATCAGCCCCAGCATTTT. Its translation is CSARGRNQPQHF.

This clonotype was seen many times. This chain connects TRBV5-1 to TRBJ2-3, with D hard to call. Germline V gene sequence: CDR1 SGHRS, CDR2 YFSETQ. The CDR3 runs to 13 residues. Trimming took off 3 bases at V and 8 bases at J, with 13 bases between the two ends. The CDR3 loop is CASSSDRQTTQYF. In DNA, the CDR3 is TGCGCCAGCAGCTCCGATCGGCAGACTACGCAGTATTTT. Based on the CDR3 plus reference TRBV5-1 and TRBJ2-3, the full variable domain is KAGVTQTPRYLIKTRGQQVTLSCSPISGHRSVSWYQQTPGQGLQFLFEYFSETQRNKGNFPGRFSGRQFSNSRSEMNVSTLELGDSALYLCASSSDRQTTQYFGPGTRLTVL.

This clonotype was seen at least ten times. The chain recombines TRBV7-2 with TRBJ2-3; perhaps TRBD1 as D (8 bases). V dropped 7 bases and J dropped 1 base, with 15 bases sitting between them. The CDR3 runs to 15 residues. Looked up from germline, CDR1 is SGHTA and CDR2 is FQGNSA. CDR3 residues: CASILTGGGTDTQYF. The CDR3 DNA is TGTGCCAGCATCCTTACAGGGGGGGGCACAGATACGCAGTATTTT.

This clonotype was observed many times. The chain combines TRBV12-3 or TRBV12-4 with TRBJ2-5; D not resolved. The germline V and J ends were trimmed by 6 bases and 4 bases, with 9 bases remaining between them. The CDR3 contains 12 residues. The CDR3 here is CASSSYAETQYF. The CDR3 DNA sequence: TGTGCCAGCAGCTCATATGCAGAGACCCAGTACTTC.

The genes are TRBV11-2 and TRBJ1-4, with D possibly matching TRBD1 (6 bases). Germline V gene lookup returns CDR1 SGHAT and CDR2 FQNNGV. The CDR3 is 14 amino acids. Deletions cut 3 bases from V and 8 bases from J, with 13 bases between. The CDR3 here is CASSLYRVGEKLFF. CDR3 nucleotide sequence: TGTGCCAGCAGCTTGTACAGGGTTGGCGAAAAACTGTTTTTT.

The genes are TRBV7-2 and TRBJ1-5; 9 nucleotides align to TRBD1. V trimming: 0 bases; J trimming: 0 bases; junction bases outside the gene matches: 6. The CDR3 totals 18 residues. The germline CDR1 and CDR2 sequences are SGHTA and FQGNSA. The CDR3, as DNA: TGTGCCAGCAGCTTAGCTGGGACAGGGTGGGATAGCAATCAGCCCCAGCATTTT. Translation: CASSLAGTGWDSNQPQHF.

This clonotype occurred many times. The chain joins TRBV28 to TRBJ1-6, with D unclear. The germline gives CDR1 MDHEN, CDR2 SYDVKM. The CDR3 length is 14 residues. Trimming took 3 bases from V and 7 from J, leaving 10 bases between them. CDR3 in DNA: TGTGCCAGCAGTTTCAGCGAGTTCAATTCACCCCTCCACTTT. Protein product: CASSFSEFNSPLHF.

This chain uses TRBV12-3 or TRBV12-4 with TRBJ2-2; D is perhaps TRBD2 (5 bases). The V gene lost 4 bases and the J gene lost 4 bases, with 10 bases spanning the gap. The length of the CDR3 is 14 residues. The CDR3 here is CASSYGLGTGELFF. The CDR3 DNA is TGTGCCAGCAGTTACGGACTGGGCACCGGGGAGCTGTTTTTT.

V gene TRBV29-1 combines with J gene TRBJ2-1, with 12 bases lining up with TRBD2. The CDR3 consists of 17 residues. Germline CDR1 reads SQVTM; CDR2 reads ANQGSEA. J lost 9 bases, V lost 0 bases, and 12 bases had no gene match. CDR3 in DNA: TGCAGCGTTGAAGATCTTGCTAGCGGGGGGGTCTCAGTTGAGCAGTTCTTC. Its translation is CSVEDLASGGVSVEQFF.

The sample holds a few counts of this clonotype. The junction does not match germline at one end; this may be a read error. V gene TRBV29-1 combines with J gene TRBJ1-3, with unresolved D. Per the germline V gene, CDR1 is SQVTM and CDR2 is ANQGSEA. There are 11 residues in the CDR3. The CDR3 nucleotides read TGTGCTGCCCGCTCTGGAAACACCATATATTTT. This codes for CAARSGNTIYF.

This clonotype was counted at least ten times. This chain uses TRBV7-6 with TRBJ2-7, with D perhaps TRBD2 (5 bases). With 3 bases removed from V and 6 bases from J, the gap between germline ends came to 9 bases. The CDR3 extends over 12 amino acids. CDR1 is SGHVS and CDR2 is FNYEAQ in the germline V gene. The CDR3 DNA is TGTGCCAGCAGCTTTGAACGGGGCGAGCAGTACTTC. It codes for CASSFERGEQYF.

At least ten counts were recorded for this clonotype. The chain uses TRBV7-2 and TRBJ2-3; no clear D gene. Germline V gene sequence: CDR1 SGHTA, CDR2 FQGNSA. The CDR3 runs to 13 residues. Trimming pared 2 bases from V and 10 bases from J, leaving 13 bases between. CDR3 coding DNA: TGTGCCAGCAGCTTACCCTACAGTAGCTCGCAGTATTTT. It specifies CASSLPYSSSQYF.

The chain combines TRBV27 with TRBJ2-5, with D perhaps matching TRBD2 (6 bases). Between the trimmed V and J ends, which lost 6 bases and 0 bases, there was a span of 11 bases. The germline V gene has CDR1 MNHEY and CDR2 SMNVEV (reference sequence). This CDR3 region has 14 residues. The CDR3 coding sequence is TGTGCCAGCAGCGGGGAGGCGGACCAAGAGACCCAGTACTTC. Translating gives CASSGEADQETQYF.

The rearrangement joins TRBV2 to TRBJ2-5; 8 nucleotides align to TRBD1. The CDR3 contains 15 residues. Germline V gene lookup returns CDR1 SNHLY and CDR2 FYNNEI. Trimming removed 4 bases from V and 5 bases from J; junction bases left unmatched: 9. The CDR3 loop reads CASSVPDRAGETQYF. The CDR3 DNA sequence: TGTGCCAGCAGTGTTCCGGACAGGGCCGGTGAGACCCAGTACTTC.

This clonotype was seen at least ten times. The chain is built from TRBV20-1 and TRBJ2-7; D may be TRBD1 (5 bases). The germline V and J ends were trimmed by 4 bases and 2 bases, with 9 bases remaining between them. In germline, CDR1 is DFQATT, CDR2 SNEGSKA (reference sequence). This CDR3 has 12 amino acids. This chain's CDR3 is CSATGLTYEQYF. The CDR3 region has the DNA TGCAGTGCTACAGGGTTAACCTACGAGCAGTACTTC.

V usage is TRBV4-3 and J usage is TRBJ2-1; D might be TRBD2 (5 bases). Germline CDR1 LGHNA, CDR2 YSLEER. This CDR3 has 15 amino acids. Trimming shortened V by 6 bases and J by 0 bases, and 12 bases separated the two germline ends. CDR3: CASRDAGSSYNEQFF. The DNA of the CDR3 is TGCGCCAGCAGGGACGCGGGTAGCTCCTACAATGAGCAGTTCTTC.

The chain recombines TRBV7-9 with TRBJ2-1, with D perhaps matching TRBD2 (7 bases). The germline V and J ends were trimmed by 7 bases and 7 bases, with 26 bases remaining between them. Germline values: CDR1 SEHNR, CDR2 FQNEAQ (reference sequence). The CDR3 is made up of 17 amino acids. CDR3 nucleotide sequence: TGTGCCAGCACCGATTCCATTGGGGCGGGGGCCTGGAATGAGCAGTTCTTC. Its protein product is CASTDSIGAGAWNEQFF. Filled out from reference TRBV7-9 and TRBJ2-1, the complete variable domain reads DTGVSQNPRHKITKRGQNVTFRCDPISEHNRLYWYRQTLGQGPEFLTYFQNEAQLEKSRLLSDRFSAERPKGSFSTLEIQRTEQGDSAMYLCASTDSIGAGAWNEQFFGPGTRLTVL.

The CDR3 sequence is CASKALDGSPAPNYNEQFF. The CDR3, as DNA: TGTGCCAGCAAGGCCCTCGACGGGAGTCCGGCCCCTAATTACAATGAGCAGTTCTTC. The chain couples TRBV28 to TRBJ2-1; D possibly corresponds to TRBD2 (6 bases). V shed 7 bases and J shed 4 bases, with 29 bases lying between them. CDR1 and CDR2 (germline): MDHEN, SYDVKM. CDR3 length equals 19 residues.